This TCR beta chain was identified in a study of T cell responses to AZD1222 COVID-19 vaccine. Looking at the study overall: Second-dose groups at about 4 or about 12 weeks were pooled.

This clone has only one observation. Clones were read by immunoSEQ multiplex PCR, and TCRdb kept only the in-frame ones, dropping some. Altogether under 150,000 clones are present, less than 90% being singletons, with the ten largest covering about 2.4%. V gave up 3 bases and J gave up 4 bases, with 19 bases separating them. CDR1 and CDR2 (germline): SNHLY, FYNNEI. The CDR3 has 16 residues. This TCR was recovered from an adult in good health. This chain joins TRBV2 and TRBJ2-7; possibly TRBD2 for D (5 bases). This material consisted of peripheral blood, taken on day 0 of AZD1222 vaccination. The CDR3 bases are TGTGCCAGCAGTGACCGGAAGGGTCTAGCTAGGTACGAGCAGTACTTC. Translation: CASSDRKGLARYEQYF.